The present entry profiles one T cell receptor beta chain with its context. This entry is derived from a study of shared clonotypes between healthy human individuals. Clones were read by immunoSEQ multiplex PCR, and TCRdb kept only the in-frame ones, dropping some. In the table there are 2 million to 2.5 million clones, approximately 96% of which are singletons. V was clipped by 3 bases and J by 3 bases, with 14 bases between them. The length of the CDR3 is 15 residues. Germline CDR1 reads SGHRS; CDR2 reads YFSETQ. The clonotype comes from a young man in good health. The rearrangement uses TRBV5-1 and TRBJ2-3; D perhaps matches TRBD1 (7 bases). The sequenced material came from naive CD4+ T cells sorted from blood. Subset given: CD45RA+ positively selected. The CDR3 is CASSSEGAGTDTQYF. CDR3 nucleotide sequence: TGCGCCAGCAGCTCTGAGGGGGCGGGGACAGATACGCAGTATTTT.